The clone carrying this T cell receptor beta chain appeared a single time. Antigen: not known. Assay: immunoSEQ multiplex PCR; the TCRdb copy retains only in-frame clones and omits some. The table has 68,000 or so clones, nearly 85% seen once. The sample originates from a study of OX40 agonist ivuxolimab in advanced cancers. Study outcomes and limitations: Normalized expansion of T-cell clones was also low for some nonresponders.

Specimen: CD4+ or CD8+ T cells sorted from blood, collected in a trial of the OX40 agonist ivuxolimab. The clonotype originates from an adult with an advanced solid tumor such as melanoma, head and neck, liver or kidney cancer.

CDR3 protein: CASSELGTGVYEQFF. The CDR3 nucleotides are TGTGCCAGCAGTGAACTCGGGACAGGGGTATATGAGCAGTTCTTC. The gene calls are TRBV6-1 and TRBJ2-1, with 10 bases lining up with TRBD1. V lost 2 bases, J lost 8 bases, and 6 bases stayed unmatched. Germline V gives CDR1 MNHNS, CDR2 SASEGT. CDR3 length: 15 amino acids.